This T cell receptor beta chain originates from a study of long-term antiretroviral therapy in people with HIV. The CDR3 runs to 15 residues. V shed 6 bases and J 4 bases; nucleotides not matched to a gene: 7. Germline V lookup: CDR1 SEHNR, CDR2 FQNEAQ (reference sequence). Researchers report immunoSEQ v3.0 was run at survey level. Clones were sequenced by immunoSEQ multiplex PCR, and TCRdb holds only the in-frame ones, with some missing. The sample comprises over 15,000 clones, about 88% of which are singletons, and nearly 8% rests with the top ten. The TCR sequence derives from a man younger than 35 with HIV. This material consisted of unsorted PBMCs, taken 0.9 years after starting antiretroviral therapy. The chain employs TRBV7-9 and TRBJ2-3; 10 bases are a match to TRBD2. CDR3: CASRSTSGVPDTQYF. Written as DNA, the CDR3 is TGTGCCAGCAGATCAACTAGCGGGGTCCCAGATACGCAGTATTTT.